Each of the 5 T cell receptor beta chains below was sequenced from the same sample in a study of molecular identifiers for immune sequencing clone quantification. In TCRdb, the PCR reads were re-called with MiXCR into one record per CDR3 protein. The sample contains 300,000 to 400,000 distinct CDR3 sequences, roughly a quarter of which appear only once. The sequencing input was naive CD8+ T cells from blood, with Jurkat cell RNA spiked in. Stated subset: FACS-sorted CD8+CD4-CCR7+CD45RA+ naive T cells. Receptors were obtained from a human donor in good health. Some libraries in this study had Jurkat cell RNA spiked in.

This clonotype was observed a few times. The CDR3 spells CASSHGGLAYEQYF. The CDR3 bases are TGTGCCAGCAGCCATGGTGGGTTGGCCTACGAGCAGTACTTC. The V gene is TRBV3-1, the J gene TRBJ2-7; D unclear. V was cut by 3 bases and J by 2 bases, with 11 bases left in between. CDR1 is LGHDT and CDR2 is YNNKEL in the germline V gene (reference sequence). The CDR3 is made up of 14 amino acids.

The rearrangement joins TRBV5-5 to TRBJ2-7, with 10 bases fitting TRBD1. After removal of 3 bases from V and 2 bases from J, the junction contained 5 bases not matched to a gene. The CDR3 runs 15 residues. Germline CDR1 SGHKS, CDR2 YYEKEE (reference sequence). The CDR3 reads CASSWTGGGAYEQYF. The CDR3 DNA sequence: TGTGCCAGCAGCTGGACAGGGGGAGGTGCCTACGAGCAGTACTTC.

There are many counts of this clonotype. This chain connects TRBV5-1 to TRBJ2-7; 9 positions match TRBD1. The V segment lost 4 bases and the J segment 0 bases; nucleotides outside the gene matches: 5. This CDR3 has 15 amino acids. Germline assignment: CDR1 SGHRS and CDR2 YFSETQ. The CDR3 bases are TGCGCCAGCAGCGAGGGACAGGGCAGCTCCTACGAGCAGTACTTC. Translating it yields CASSEGQGSSYEQYF.

The chain links TRBV30 to TRBJ2-7, with D tentatively TRBD1 (6 bases). This CDR3 spans 12 amino acids. Germline V lookup: CDR1 GTSNPN, CDR2 SVGIG (reference sequence). Between the trimmed V and J ends, which lost 5 bases and 6 bases, there was a span of 14 bases. The CDR3 protein is CAWGPTGFEQYF. In DNA, the CDR3 is TGTGCCTGGGGACCCACAGGGTTCGAGCAGTACTTC.

This clonotype has a handful of counts. The J gene is TRBJ2-5, the V gene TRBV7-6; the D gene is possibly TRBD1 (5 bases). Trimming took off 1 base at V and 2 bases at J, with 11 bases between the two ends. CDR3 length: 15 residues. The germline CDR1 and CDR2 sequences are SGHVS and FNYEAQ. The CDR3: CASSLEEGVQETQYF. DNA of the CDR3: TGTGCCAGCAGCTTAGAAGAAGGGGTTCAAGAGACCCAGTACTTC.